Listed below are T cell receptor beta chains from one sample, sequenced in a study of blood T cell repertoires in COVID-19. TCRdb keeps only in-frame clones here, not all; method: immunoSEQ multiplex PCR. The sample holds hundreds of thousands of clones, over 80% seen once. The material sequenced was PBMCs or T cells enriched from blood (not recorded which). All receptors derive from a woman younger than 35 who had recovered from COVID-19. Each CDR3 is given with its conserved first and last residue. The D gene is left open where the match is weak. Expanded clones get a size class; other rows say once, few or many, or leave the size out.

size: -
J: TRBJ2-5
length: 15
V: TRBV30
D: TRBD1
CDR3: CAWSGTGGISGTQYF
DNA: TGTGCCTGGAGCGGGACAGGGGGGATATCGGGGACCCAGTACTTC

size: once
J: TRBJ1-1
length: 16
V: TRBV10-3
D: -
CDR3: CAISDQPRQENTEAFF
DNA: TGTGCCATCAGTGATCAGCCCCGGCAGGAGAACACTGAAGCTTTCTTT

size: -
J: TRBJ2-7
length: 13
V: TRBV5-5
D: TRBD1
CDR3: CASSPNTGVEQYF
DNA: TGTGCCAGCAGCCCCAACACAGGGGTCGAGCAGTACTTC

size: once
J: TRBJ1-4
length: 11
V: TRBV19
D: -
CDR3: CASSNWEKLFF
DNA: TGTGCCAGTAGTAACTGGGAAAAACTGTTTTTT

size: -
J: TRBJ1-2
length: 14
V: TRBV9
D: TRBD1
CDR3: CASSVDRGDYGYTF
DNA: TGTGCCAGCAGCGTCGACAGGGGGGACTATGGCTACACCTTC

size: few
J: TRBJ2-1
length: 13
V: TRBV4-1
D: -
CDR3: CASSQVSGNEQFF
DNA: TGCGCCAGCAGCCAAGTGTCAGGTAATGAGCAGTTCTTC

size: -
J: TRBJ2-5
length: 17
V: TRBV7-2
D: -
CDR3: CASSSPLRLATKRTQYF
DNA: TGTGCCAGCAGCTCTCCCTTGCGCCTCGCAACCAAACGGACCCAGTACTTC

size: -
J: TRBJ2-3
length: 15
V: TRBV28
D: TRBD2
CDR3: CASSRASGVTDTQYF
DNA: TGTGCCAGCAGTAGGGCTAGCGGGGTCACAGATACGCAGTATTTT

size: -
J: TRBJ2-5
length: 15
V: TRBV7-6
D: TRBD2
CDR3: CASSSLAGGQETQYF
DNA: TGTGCCAGCAGCTCACTAGCGGGGGGCCAAGAGACCCAGTACTTC

size: -
J: TRBJ1-1
length: 14
V: TRBV5-1
D: TRBD1
CDR3: CASSEGTANTEAFF
DNA: TGCGCCAGCAGCGAAGGGACAGCGAACACTGAAGCTTTCTTT

size: -
J: TRBJ1-5
length: 15
V: TRBV7-3
D: -
CDR3: CASSLTSTGHQPQHF
DNA: TGTGCCAGCAGCTTAACGTCAACAGGGCATCAGCCCCAGCATTTT

size: -
J: TRBJ2-7
length: 14
V: TRBV5-4
D: -
CDR3: CASSLDQGTYEQYF
DNA: TGTGCCAGCAGCTTGGACCAGGGTACCTACGAGCAGTACTTC

size: -
J: TRBJ2-7
length: 16
V: TRBV4-1
D: -
CDR3: CASSPFQTGHSYEQYF
DNA: TGCGCCAGCAGCCCTTTCCAAACAGGGCACTCCTACGAGCAGTACTTC

size: -
J: TRBJ1-4
length: 14
V: TRBV6-5
D: -
CDR3: CASSPGQVNEKLFF
DNA: TGTGCCAGCAGTCCCGGACAAGTTAATGAAAAACTGTTTTTT

size: once
J: TRBJ1-3
length: 11
V: TRBV28
D: -
CDR3: CASSLTRTIYF
DNA: TGTGCCAGCAGTTTAACACGCACCATATATTTT

size: -
J: TRBJ1-2
length: 16
V: TRBV4-3
D: -
CDR3: CASSQGPSPGSYGYTF
DNA: TGCGCCAGCAGCCAAGGCCCTTCTCCAGGCAGCTATGGCTACACCTTC

size: -
J: TRBJ2-7
length: 14
V: TRBV4-2
D: TRBD1
CDR3: CASSQERGQGGGYF
DNA: TGTGCCAGCAGCCAAGAAAGGGGACAGGGGGGCGGGTACTTC

size: once
J: TRBJ2-3
length: 17
V: TRBV6-2/TRBV6-3
D: TRBD2
CDR3: CASSYRPGGSTLDTQYF
DNA: TGTGCCAGCAGTTACCGGCCCGGCGGGAGTACATTAGATACGCAGTATTTT

size: -
J: TRBJ2-2
length: 15
V: TRBV7-8
D: TRBD1
CDR3: CASRSGTGKTGELFF
DNA: TGTGCCAGCAGATCCGGGACAGGGAAGACCGGGGAGCTGTTTTTT